The 20 T cell receptor beta chains in this list originate from one sample, sequenced in a study of CD8 T cells in ankylosing spondylitis. Whole-study findings and limits: Typical of ankylosing spondylitis blood, it appeared, was a TCR beta motif of about eight highly homologous variants.

TCRdb reanalysed the 5' RACE reads using MiXCR and keeps one entry per CDR3 protein. The sample lists roughly 440,000 distinct CDR3 sequences, 15% to 20% occurring once. No cognate antigen is known for these TCRs. The sequencing sample was made of blood, either unsorted or a sorted T cell fraction (not recorded which). All receptors come from a male donor with ankylosing spondylitis.

This clonotype turned up a few times. The chain links TRBV7-9 to TRBJ2-3, with unresolved D. Germline lookup yields CDR1 SEHNR and CDR2 FQNEAQ (reference sequence). The CDR3 extends over 13 amino acids. Trimming cost V 3 bases and J 6 bases, with 10 bases left between them. CDR3 protein: CASSFYLTDTQYF. The DNA for the CDR3 is TGTGCCAGCAGCTTCTATCTCACGGATACGCAGTATTTT. The variable domain in full, completed from reference TRBV7-9 and TRBJ2-3, reads DTGVSQNPRHKITKRGQNVTFRCDPISEHNRLYWYRQTLGQGPEFLTYFQNEAQLEKSRLLSDRFSAERPKGSFSTLEIQRTEQGDSAMYLCASSFYLTDTQYFGPGTRLTVL.

This clonotype has just a few counts. The gene calls are TRBV20-1 and TRBJ2-3, with 9 bases matching TRBD2. V lost 5 bases, J lost 4 bases, and 10 bases stayed unmatched. Germline assignment: CDR1 DFQATT and CDR2 SNEGSKA (reference sequence). The CDR3 totals 15 residues. The CDR3, as DNA: TGCAGTGCTTGCCCTAGCGGGGAGTGGGCAGATACGCAGTATTTT. This sequence encodes CSACPSGEWADTQYF.

V and J are TRBV6-1 and TRBJ2-3, with 11 bases matching TRBD2. The germline V gene encodes CDR1 MNHNS and CDR2 SASEGT. The J segment lost 6 bases and the V segment lost 8 bases, leaving 10 bases of the junction unmatched. The CDR3 totals 15 residues. In DNA form, the CDR3 reads TGTGCCAGCGGGGATAGCGGGGGGGCCTATGATACGCAGTATTTT. Residues: CASGDSGGAYDTQYF.

This clonotype showed up just a few times. The V call is TRBV12-3 or TRBV12-4, the J call TRBJ2-5; TRBD1 is a possible D gene (5 bases). Trimming shortened V by 3 bases and J by 2 bases, and 13 bases separated the two germline ends. This CDR3 contains 15 residues. The CDR3 loop reads CASSFQLGAQETQYF. The CDR3 bases are TGTGCCAGCAGTTTCCAGTTAGGGGCGCAAGAGACCCAGTACTTC.

This clonotype was counted ten times or more. The chain has TRBV12-3 or TRBV12-4 and TRBJ2-2; D not resolved. The CDR3 length is 14 residues. The V and J ends lost 6 bases and 0 bases respectively, with 8 bases between them. The CDR3 region has the DNA TGTGCCAGCAGCCCCAATACGAACACCGGGGAGCTGTTTTTT. This translates into CASSPNTNTGELFF.

This rearrangement joins TRBV20-1 to TRBJ2-1, with 8 bases fitting TRBD2. Germline lookup yields CDR1 DFQATT and CDR2 SNEGSKA (reference sequence). With 4 bases clipped from V and 0 bases from J, the junction kept 5 bases outside the gene matches. The CDR3 covers 15 residues. The CDR3: CSATLAGRSYNEQFF. CDR3 sequence (DNA): TGCAGTGCTACCCTAGCGGGCCGCTCCTACAATGAGCAGTTCTTC.

This clonotype was counted between two and nine times. The rearrangement links TRBV27 to TRBJ1-1; D is perhaps TRBD1 (5 bases). This CDR3 region has 14 residues. V gave up 3 bases and J gave up 7 bases, with 15 bases separating them. Germline V lookup: CDR1 MNHEY, CDR2 SMNVEV (reference sequence). The CDR3 protein is CASSLGPGGGEAFF. CDR3 sequence (DNA): TGTGCCAGCAGTTTGGGTCCCGGGGGTGGTGAAGCTTTCTTT.

This clonotype occurred many times. The CDR3 here is CASSPDEGSLYGYTF. Written as DNA, the CDR3 is TGCGCCAGCAGCCCCGACGAGGGGTCCCTGTATGGCTACACCTTC. The chain couples TRBV5-1 to TRBJ1-2, with D tentatively TRBD1 (5 bases). V lost 4 bases to trimming and J lost 5 bases, with 18 bases between them. There are 15 residues in the CDR3. Germline V gives CDR1 SGHRS, CDR2 YFSETQ.

J is TRBJ1-2 and V is TRBV4-1, with D maybe TRBD1 (5 bases). Germline-derived CDR1 and CDR2 are MGHRA and YSYEKL. The ends were cut back, 4 bases at V and 6 bases at J, with 21 bases in the middle. This CDR3 contains 16 residues. CDR3 nucleotides: TGCGCCAGCAGCCCAGAGGGGTCCAGGGTCAGCGATGGCTACACCTTC. This sequence encodes CASSPEGSRVSDGYTF.

V usage is TRBV7-2 and J usage is TRBJ1-3; D ambiguous. The CDR3 sequence is 14 residues long. Trimming took off 3 bases at V and 2 bases at J, with 8 bases between the two ends. The germline V gene has CDR1 SGHTA and CDR2 FQGNSA. The CDR3 loop reads CASSFSPTGNTIYF. Written as DNA, the CDR3 is TGTGCCAGCAGCTTTTCGCCTACTGGAAACACCATATATTTT.

This rearrangement joins TRBV18 to TRBJ1-2; D not certain. V was pared by 3 bases and J by 7 bases, with 12 bases between. This CDR3 region has 13 residues. CDR1 is KGHSH, CDR2 LQKENI, per germline. The DNA of the CDR3 is TGTGCCAGCTCACCGCTTCGGGGTCCTGGCTACACCTTC. Translated, it gives CASSPLRGPGYTF.

Only a few counts were recorded for this clonotype. V and J are TRBV12-3 or TRBV12-4 and TRBJ2-7, with D unclear. The CDR3 totals 14 residues. V was pared by 3 bases and J by 0 bases, with 9 bases between. The CDR3 DNA reads TGTGCCAGCAGTTTCGGGCGGAGCTCCTACGAGCAGTACTTC. It specifies CASSFGRSSYEQYF.

This clonotype was detected a few times. J is TRBJ1-5 and V is TRBV20-1, with D unclear. Trimming shortened V by 3 bases and J by 0 bases, and 9 bases separated the two germline ends. Germline CDR1 reads DFQATT; CDR2 reads SNEGSKA (reference sequence). This CDR3 has 14 residues. The CDR3 DNA reads as TGCAGTGCTAGCTTACAGAATAGCAATCAGCCCCAGCATTTT. As protein: CSASLQNSNQPQHF.

The rearrangement uses TRBV12-5 and TRBJ2-1, with D uncertain. CDR3 length: 11 amino acids. The V and J ends lost 2 bases and 10 bases respectively, with 6 bases between them. Per the germline V gene, CDR1 is LGHNT and CDR2 is FRNRAP. The CDR3, as DNA: TGTGCTAGTGGTTTGCATGGGGAGCAGTTCTTC. It codes for CASGLHGEQFF.

This clonotype was found a few times. V gene TRBV29-1 combines with J gene TRBJ2-1, with no clear D. V was clipped by 6 bases and J by 6 bases, with 12 bases between them. This CDR3 region has 12 residues. Germline V gene lookup returns CDR1 SQVTM and CDR2 ANQGSEA. CDR3 coding DNA: TGCAGCGTGGCCTACCTTGGCAATGAGCAGTTCTTC. Translating gives CSVAYLGNEQFF.

This clonotype has a count of ten or more. The chain combines TRBV12-3 or TRBV12-4 with TRBJ2-7; the match to TRBD1 covers 11 bases. Germline trimming cut 6 bases from V and 5 bases from J; bases unmatched to any gene: 3. This CDR3 spans 13 amino acids. CDR3 sequence: CASRGQGGHEQYF. In nucleotides, the CDR3 is TGTGCCAGCAGGGGACAGGGGGGTCACGAGCAGTACTTC.

This clonotype appeared many times. The chain joins TRBV11-2 to TRBJ2-2; D not certain. The ends were cut back, 0 bases at V and 6 bases at J, with 14 bases in the middle. Germline CDR1 and CDR2: SGHAT and FQNNGV. CDR3 length: 16 amino acids. The CDR3 DNA sequence: TGTGCCAGCAGCTTAGAAGGTTTTCTAGGTGCCGGGGAGCTGTTTTTT. Translation gives CASSLEGFLGAGELFF.

This chain joins TRBV5-1 and TRBJ1-1; TRBD1 agrees at 7 bases. The germline V gene has CDR1 SGHRS and CDR2 YFSETQ. The J segment lost 5 bases and the V segment lost 4 bases, leaving 14 bases of the junction unmatched. The CDR3 contains 16 residues. The CDR3 is CASSQRGRGAWTEAFF. The CDR3 bases are TGCGCCAGCAGCCAAAGGGGGCGGGGGGCATGGACTGAAGCTTTCTTT.

At least ten counts were recorded for this clonotype. The genes are TRBV5-1 and TRBJ2-3; possible D gene TRBD2, 6 bases. CDR1 and CDR2 from the germline V gene are SGHRS and YFSETQ. This CDR3 region has 15 residues. V was cut by 2 bases and J by 0 bases, with 10 bases left in between. CDR3 sequence: CASSLAGTSTDTQYF. The DNA for the CDR3 is TGCGCCAGCAGCTTAGCGGGTACTAGCACAGATACGCAGTATTTT. The full variable domain, in which reference TRBV5-1 and TRBJ2-3 provide the parts outside the CDR3, is KAGVTQTPRYLIKTRGQQVTLSCSPISGHRSVSWYQQTPGQGLQFLFEYFSETQRNKGNFPGRFSGRQFSNSRSEMNVSTLELGDSALYLCASSLAGTSTDTQYFGPGTRLTVL.

This clonotype has just a few counts. This chain links TRBV30 with TRBJ2-2, with D uncertain. The CDR3 has 15 residues. Germline lookup yields CDR1 GTSNPN and CDR2 SVGIG (reference sequence). Trimming cost V 2 bases and J 5 bases, with 15 bases left between them. Written as DNA, the CDR3 is TGTGCCTGGAGTAGTCAAAATCTCGCAACCGGGGAGCTGTTTTTT. Encoded protein: CAWSSQNLATGELFF.